The sequence of this T cell receptor (beta chain) was determined in a study of CD8 T cells in ankylosing spondylitis. TCRdb passed the 5' RACE reads through MiXCR, listing each CDR3 protein once. The sample has around 230,000 distinct CDR3 sequences; 8% to 9.5% are singletons. Germline trimming cut 5 bases from V and 6 bases from J; bases unmatched to any gene: 5. The CDR3 runs to 14 residues. Germline values: CDR1 SGHTA, CDR2 FQGNSA. Ten or more counts support this clonotype. V is TRBV7-2 and J is TRBJ2-1; 9 bases are shared with TRBD2. Sample: blood, either unsorted or a sorted T cell fraction (not recorded which). The origin of this receptor is a male donor with ankylosing spondylitis or in good health (not recorded which). CDR3 loop: CASSPKAGGNEQFF. The CDR3 region has the DNA TGTGCCAGCAGCCCCAAAGCGGGAGGCAATGAGCAGTTCTTC.